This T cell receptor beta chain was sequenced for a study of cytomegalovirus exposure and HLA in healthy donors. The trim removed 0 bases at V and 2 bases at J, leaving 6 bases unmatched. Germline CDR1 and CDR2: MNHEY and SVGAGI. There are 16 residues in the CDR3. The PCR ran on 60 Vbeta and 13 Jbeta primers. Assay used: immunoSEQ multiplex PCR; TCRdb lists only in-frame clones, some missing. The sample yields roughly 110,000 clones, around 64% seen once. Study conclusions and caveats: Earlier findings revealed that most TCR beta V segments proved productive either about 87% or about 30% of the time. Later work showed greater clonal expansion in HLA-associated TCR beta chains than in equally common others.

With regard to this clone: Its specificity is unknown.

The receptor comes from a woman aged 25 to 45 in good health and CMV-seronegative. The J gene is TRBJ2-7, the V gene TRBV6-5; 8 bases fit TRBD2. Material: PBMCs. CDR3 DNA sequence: TGTGCCAGCAGTTACTCGACGAGCGGGAGCGCCTACGAGCAGTACTTC. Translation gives CASSYSTSGSAYEQYF.